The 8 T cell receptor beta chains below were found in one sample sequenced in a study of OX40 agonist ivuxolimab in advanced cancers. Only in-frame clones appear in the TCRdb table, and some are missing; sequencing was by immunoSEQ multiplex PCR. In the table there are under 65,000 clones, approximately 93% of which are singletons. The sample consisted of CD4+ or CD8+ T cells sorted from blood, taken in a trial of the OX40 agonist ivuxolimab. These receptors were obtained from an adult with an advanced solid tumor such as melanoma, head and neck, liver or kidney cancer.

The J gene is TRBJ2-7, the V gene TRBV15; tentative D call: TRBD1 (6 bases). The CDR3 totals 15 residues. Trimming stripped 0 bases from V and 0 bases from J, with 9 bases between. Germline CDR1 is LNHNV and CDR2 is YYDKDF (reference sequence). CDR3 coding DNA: TGTGCCACCAGCAGAGATCGACAGGTCTCCTACGAGCAGTACTTC. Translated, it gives CATSRDRQVSYEQYF.

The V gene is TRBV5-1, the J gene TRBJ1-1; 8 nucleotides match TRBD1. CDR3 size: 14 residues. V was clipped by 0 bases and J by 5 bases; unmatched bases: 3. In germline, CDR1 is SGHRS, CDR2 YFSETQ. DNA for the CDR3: TGCGCCAGCAGCTTGGGGACAGGGTTGACTGAAGCTTTCTTT. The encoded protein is CASSLGTGLTEAFF.

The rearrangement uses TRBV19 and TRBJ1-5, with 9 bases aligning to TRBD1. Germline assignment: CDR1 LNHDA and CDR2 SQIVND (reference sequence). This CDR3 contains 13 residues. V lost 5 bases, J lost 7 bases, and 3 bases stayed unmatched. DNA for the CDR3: TGTGCCAGTAGTGACAGGGGGGGACAGCCCCAGCATTTT. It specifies CASSDRGGQPQHF.

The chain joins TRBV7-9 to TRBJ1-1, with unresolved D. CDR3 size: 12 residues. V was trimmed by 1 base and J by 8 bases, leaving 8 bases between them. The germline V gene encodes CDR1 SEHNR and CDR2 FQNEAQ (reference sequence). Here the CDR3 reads CASSLVGGEAFF. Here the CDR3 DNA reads TGTGCCAGCAGCTTAGTGGGCGGAGAAGCTTTCTTT.

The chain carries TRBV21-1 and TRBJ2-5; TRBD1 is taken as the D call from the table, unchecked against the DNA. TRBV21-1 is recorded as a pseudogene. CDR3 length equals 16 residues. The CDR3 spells CASSTVPGTGKETQYF. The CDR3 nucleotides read TGTGCCAGCAGCACAGTTCCCGGGACAGGGAAAGAGACCCAGTACTTC.

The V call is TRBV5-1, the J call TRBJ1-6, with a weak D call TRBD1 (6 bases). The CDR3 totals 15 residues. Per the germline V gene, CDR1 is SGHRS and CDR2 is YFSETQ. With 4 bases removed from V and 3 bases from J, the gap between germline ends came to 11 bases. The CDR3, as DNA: TGCGCCAGCAGCCCTACGGACAGCTATAATTCACCCCTCCACTTT. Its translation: CASSPTDSYNSPLHF.

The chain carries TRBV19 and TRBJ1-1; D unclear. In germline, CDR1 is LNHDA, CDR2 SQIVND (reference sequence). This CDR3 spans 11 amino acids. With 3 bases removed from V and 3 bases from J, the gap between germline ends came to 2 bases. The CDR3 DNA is TGTGCCAGTAGTATTGACACTGAAGCTTTCTTT. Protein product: CASSIDTEAFF.

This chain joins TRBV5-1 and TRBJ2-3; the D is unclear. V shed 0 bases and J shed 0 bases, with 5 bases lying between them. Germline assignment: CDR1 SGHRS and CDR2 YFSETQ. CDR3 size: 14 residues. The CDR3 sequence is CASSLGPSTDTQYF. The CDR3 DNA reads TGCGCCAGCAGCTTGGGGCCAAGCACAGATACGCAGTATTTT.